Below, 13 T cell receptor beta chains from the same sample are listed, as sequenced in a study of T cell responses to AZD1222 COVID-19 vaccine. Measured with immunoSEQ multiplex PCR; TCRdb has only the in-frame clones, and not every one. This sample has roughly 120,000 clones, with around 94% found just once. Sequences were derived from peripheral blood, sampled on day 0 of AZD1222 vaccination. These receptors came from an adult in good health.

V and J are TRBV18 and TRBJ1-1, with 7 bases that match TRBD1. This CDR3 contains 16 residues. With 3 bases clipped from V and 4 bases from J, the junction kept 11 bases outside the gene matches. CDR1 and CDR2 (germline): KGHSH, LQKENI. For the CDR3, the DNA is TGTGCCAGCTCACCCCTAAGACAGGGTTGGGGCACTGAAGCTTTCTTT. Its translation: CASSPLRQGWGTEAFF.

This sequence joins TRBV2 and TRBJ1-2; no definite D call. The ends were cut back, 5 bases at V and 2 bases at J, with 18 bases in the middle. This CDR3 has 16 amino acids. Germline CDR1 and CDR2: SNHLY and FYNNEI. The DNA of the CDR3 is TGTGCCAGCAGTCGTGGACGGACCTCTTGGAACTATGGCTACACCTTC. This sequence encodes CASSRGRTSWNYGYTF.

The CDR3 nucleotides read TGTGCCAGCAGGGGAGGACAGGGAGTCCATGGCTACACCTTC. Its protein is CASRGGQGVHGYTF. This chain connects TRBV6-5 to TRBJ1-2; 8 positions agree with TRBD1. The CDR3 consists of 14 residues. Unmatched junction bases numbered 9, after V lost 6 bases and J lost 6 bases. CDR1 and CDR2 from the germline V gene are MNHEY and SVGAGI.

The rearrangement uses TRBV28 and TRBJ1-1, with a possible D match to TRBD1 (5 bases). The ends were cut back, 5 bases at V and 4 bases at J, with 17 bases in the middle. This CDR3 has 15 amino acids. CDR1 MDHEN and CDR2 SYDVKM come from the germline V gene. CDR3 bases: TGTGCCAGCAGTGGGGCGGAGCTACCACTCACTGAAGCTTTCTTT. This encodes CASSGAELPLTEAFF.

This clone was seen just once. This sequence joins TRBV5-1 and TRBJ1-1; 7 nucleotides agree with TRBD1. Per the germline V gene, CDR1 is SGHRS and CDR2 is YFSETQ. V trimming: 0 bases; J trimming: 1 base; junction bases outside the gene matches: 6. This CDR3 comprises 16 residues. The CDR3 spells CASSLETGASNTEAFF. The DNA of the CDR3 is TGCGCCAGCAGCTTGGAAACAGGGGCGTCGAACACTGAAGCTTTCTTT.

V and J are TRBV28 and TRBJ2-1; D ambiguous. Deletions cut 6 bases from V and 0 bases from J, with 9 bases between. This CDR3 region has 14 residues. The germline V gene encodes CDR1 MDHEN and CDR2 SYDVKM. The CDR3 nucleotides are TGTGCCAGCAGATCCCATCGCTCCTACAATGAGCAGTTCTTC. Its translation is CASRSHRSYNEQFF.

This clone has just one count. This chain joins TRBV11-2 and TRBJ1-1; D might be TRBD1 (6 bases). The CDR3 loop spans 16 amino acids. Trimming took off 4 bases at V and 1 base at J, with 16 bases between the two ends. Germline V gene sequence: CDR1 SGHAT, CDR2 FQNNGV. Here the CDR3 DNA reads TGTGCCAGCAGCTACCGCCGGGACATCCGGAACACTGAAGCTTTCTTT. Its protein product is CASSYRRDIRNTEAFF.

The chain recombines TRBV3-1 (or the pseudogene TRBV3-2) with TRBJ2-3; 10 nucleotides agree with TRBD2. Germline V gene sequence: CDR1 LGHDT, CDR2 YNNKEL (reference sequence). This CDR3 is 15 amino acids long. V lost 4 bases and J lost 6; bases outside the gene matches: 7. CDR3 region: CASSLIAGGIDTQYF. The CDR3 DNA reads TGTGCCAGCAGCCTGATAGCGGGAGGAATCGATACGCAGTATTTT.

This clone has just a few counts. This chain connects TRBV4-1 to TRBJ2-7, with D tentatively TRBD2 (6 bases). Germline V gives CDR1 MGHRA, CDR2 YSYEKL. V was trimmed by 4 bases and J by 7 bases, leaving 20 bases between them. The CDR3 spans 15 residues. The CDR3 loop reads CASSRDPGTSGEQYF. DNA for the CDR3: TGCGCCAGCAGCCGAGACCCGGGGACTTCAGGGGAGCAGTACTTC.

J is TRBJ1-1 and V is TRBV6-5; no clear D. CDR1 and CDR2 (germline): MNHEY, SVGAGI. The CDR3 has 12 residues. Trimming took off 6 bases at V and 6 bases at J, with 11 bases between the two ends. The CDR3 DNA follows: TGTGCCAGCAGGTCCAACAAACCTGAAGCTTTCTTT. It codes for CASRSNKPEAFF.

The gene calls are TRBV9 and TRBJ2-3, with 10 bases that match TRBD1. This CDR3 spans 15 amino acids. Trimming cost V 4 bases and J 4 bases; bases outside gene matches: 6. Germline lookup yields CDR1 SGDLS and CDR2 YYNGEE. CDR3 DNA sequence: TGTGCCAGCAGCCTCCGGGACAGGGGAGCAGATACGCAGTATTTT. Translation: CASSLRDRGADTQYF.

V and J are TRBV7-8 and TRBJ2-7; 11 nucleotides match TRBD2. The CDR3 covers 14 residues. The junction had 5 bases not matched to a gene; V was cut back by 4 bases and J by 6 bases. The germline V gene encodes CDR1 SGHVS and CDR2 FQNEAQ. The CDR3 sequence: CASSWGGTSGEQYF. CDR3 DNA sequence: TGTGCCAGCAGCTGGGGCGGGACTAGCGGCGAGCAGTACTTC.

This sequence joins TRBV4-1 and TRBJ2-7, with D perhaps TRBD2 (6 bases). Germline assignment: CDR1 MGHRA and CDR2 YSYEKL. CDR3 length equals 15 residues. The ends were cut back, 1 base at V and 0 bases at J, with 10 bases in the middle. CDR3 residues: CASSQGRGSSYEQYF. Written as DNA, the CDR3 is TGCGCCAGCAGCCAAGGGCGGGGAAGCTCCTACGAGCAGTACTTC.